Listed here is a single TCR beta chain. One base away lies a much larger clone, so this may be a sequencing read error. The CDR3 totals 13 residues. In germline, CDR1 is SGHVS, CDR2 FQNEAQ. The data are from a study of tumor and adjacent non-tumor tissue in lung cancer. The template was RNA from unsorted bulk tissue. The library came from three nested PCR rounds adapted from ARM-PCR protocols. TCRdb itself ran the multiplex PCR reads through MiXCR, one entry per CDR3 protein. The sample carries 65,000 to 95,000 distinct CDR3 sequences, approximately 71% recorded once. What was sequenced was lung tumor tissue. This sequence joins TRBV7-8 and TRBJ1-2; D is undetermined. The clonotype originates from an older woman with non-small cell lung cancer. In DNA form, the CDR3 reads TGTGCCAGCAGCTCCAGGCTGTACTATAGCTACACCTTC. Translation gives CASSSRLYYSYTF.